This is a list of T cell receptor beta chains from one sample in a study of T-cell reconstitution after alpha-beta-depleted transplantation in children. TCRdb analysed the PCR reads with MiXCR anew, one entry per CDR3 protein. The sample includes around 440,000 distinct CDR3 sequences, about 10% seen only once; the top ten take approximately 2%. The sample here was PBMCs, taken before TCRalphabeta/CD19-depleted stem cell transplant. These receptors were obtained from a child aged 2 to 15 with inherited bone marrow failure, due to receive a stem cell transplant. CDR3s include the opening cysteine and the closing phenylalanine or tryptophan. The order of the fields is D gene, V gene, J gene, clone size, CDR3 length, CDR3 protein, CDR3 DNA. D genes are given only for firm matches. Clone sizes are given selectively: once, few, many, or a class where the clone is expanded.

D gene: -; V gene: TRBV2; J gene: TRBJ1-5; clone size: few; CDR3 length: 15; CDR3 protein: CASSPGTFSNQPQHF; CDR3 DNA: TGTGCCAGCAGTCCCGGGACATTTAGCAATCAGCCCCAGCATTTT
D gene: -; V gene: TRBV3-1; J gene: TRBJ1-1; clone size: many; CDR3 length: 14; CDR3 protein: CASSQEVGSIEAFF; CDR3 DNA: TGTGCCAGCAGCCAAGAGGTAGGGTCGATTGAAGCTTTCTTT
D gene: TRBD2; V gene: TRBV5-1; J gene: TRBJ2-1; clone size: many; CDR3 length: 14; CDR3 protein: CASGPGGVFNEQFF; CDR3 DNA: TGCGCCAGCGGCCCGGGGGGTGTTTTCAATGAGCAGTTCTTC
D gene: TRBD1; V gene: TRBV20-1; J gene: TRBJ1-5; clone size: many; CDR3 length: 16; CDR3 protein: CSARGGQVLSNQPQHF; CDR3 DNA: TGCAGTGCTAGAGGGGGACAGGTTCTTAGCAATCAGCCCCAGCATTTT
D gene: -; V gene: TRBV29-1; J gene: TRBJ2-7; clone size: -; CDR3 length: 17; CDR3 protein: CSVVSLRETAITYEQYF; CDR3 DNA: TGCAGCGTTGTAAGTTTAAGGGAGACAGCTATAACCTACGAGCAGTACTTC
D gene: TRBD1; V gene: TRBV15; J gene: TRBJ1-6; clone size: many; CDR3 length: 15; CDR3 protein: CATRETGTGNSPLHF; CDR3 DNA: TGTGCCACCAGAGAGACCGGGACAGGGAACTCACCCCTCCACTTT
D gene: -; V gene: TRBV7-9; J gene: TRBJ2-1; clone size: many; CDR3 length: 17; CDR3 protein: CASSFTSTQLLGNEQFF; CDR3 DNA: TGTGCCAGCAGCTTTACCAGCACACAGCTCCTAGGCAATGAGCAGTTCTTC
D gene: -; V gene: TRBV4-3; J gene: TRBJ2-5; clone size: many; CDR3 length: 14; CDR3 protein: CASSQDWSQETQYF; CDR3 DNA: TGCGCCAGCAGCCAAGACTGGAGCCAAGAGACCCAGTACTTC
D gene: TRBD1; V gene: TRBV24-1; J gene: TRBJ2-1; clone size: many; CDR3 length: 13; CDR3 protein: CATSHRGPDEQFF; CDR3 DNA: TGTGCCACCAGCCACAGGGGCCCAGACGAGCAGTTCTTC
D gene: TRBD2; V gene: TRBV6-1; J gene: TRBJ2-7; clone size: many; CDR3 length: 18; CDR3 protein: CASSVLSGRALAIYEQYF; CDR3 DNA: TGTGCCAGCAGTGTTCTTAGCGGGAGGGCCCTGGCTATCTACGAGCAGTACTTC
D gene: -; V gene: TRBV29-1; J gene: TRBJ2-3; clone size: many; CDR3 length: 13; CDR3 protein: CSVARGGTDTQYF; CDR3 DNA: TGCAGCGTTGCCAGGGGAGGCACAGATACGCAGTATTTT
D gene: -; V gene: TRBV5-4; J gene: TRBJ1-2; clone size: few; CDR3 length: 13; CDR3 protein: CASSLAPGKGYTF; CDR3 DNA: TGTGCCAGCAGCTTGGCCCCGGGGAAGGGCTACACCTTC
D gene: -; V gene: TRBV7-6; J gene: TRBJ2-2; clone size: many; CDR3 length: 13; CDR3 protein: CASSLAEPVELFF; CDR3 DNA: TGTGCCAGCAGCTTAGCGGAACCGGTGGAGCTGTTTTTT
D gene: -; V gene: TRBV25-1; J gene: TRBJ2-3; clone size: many; CDR3 length: 15; CDR3 protein: CASSAWRQNTDTQYF; CDR3 DNA: TGTGCCAGCAGTGCTTGGAGGCAGAACACAGATACGCAGTATTTT
D gene: -; V gene: TRBV19; J gene: TRBJ1-1; clone size: few; CDR3 length: 12; CDR3 protein: CASSIGETEAFF; CDR3 DNA: TGTGCCAGTAGTATAGGGGAGACTGAAGCTTTCTTT
D gene: TRBD1; V gene: TRBV7-2; J gene: TRBJ1-2; clone size: many; CDR3 length: 14; CDR3 protein: CASSSPGGARGYTF; CDR3 DNA: TGTGCCAGCAGCTCCCCAGGGGGGGCGCGTGGCTACACCTTC
D gene: TRBD1; V gene: TRBV5-1; J gene: TRBJ1-1; clone size: many; CDR3 length: 14; CDR3 protein: CASSRTGGNTEAFF; CDR3 DNA: TGCGCCAGCAGCCGGACAGGGGGTAACACTGAAGCTTTCTTT
D gene: TRBD2; V gene: TRBV30; J gene: TRBJ2-1; clone size: few; CDR3 length: 15; CDR3 protein: CAWSSFAGGLREQFF; CDR3 DNA: TGTGCCTGGAGTTCTTTCGCGGGAGGACTTAGGGAGCAGTTCTTC
D gene: -; V gene: TRBV20-1; J gene: TRBJ2-7; clone size: few; CDR3 length: 14; CDR3 protein: CSARDWQADYEQYF; CDR3 DNA: TGCAGTGCTAGAGATTGGCAGGCCGACTACGAGCAGTACTTC
D gene: -; V gene: TRBV5-1; J gene: TRBJ2-2; clone size: many; CDR3 length: 15; CDR3 protein: CASSLRDLATGELFF; CDR3 DNA: TGCGCCAGCAGCTTGAGGGACCTGGCCACCGGGGAGCTGTTTTTT
D gene: -; V gene: TRBV6-5; J gene: TRBJ2-7; clone size: many; CDR3 length: 14; CDR3 protein: CASSWGSSSYEQYF; CDR3 DNA: TGTGCCAGCAGTTGGGGTTCTAGCTCCTACGAGCAGTACTTC
D gene: TRBD2; V gene: TRBV20-1; J gene: TRBJ2-7; clone size: few; CDR3 length: 13; CDR3 protein: CSDMGLGSYEQYF; CDR3 DNA: TGCAGTGATATGGGACTAGGATCCTACGAGCAGTACTTC
D gene: -; V gene: TRBV24-1; J gene: TRBJ1-2; clone size: few; CDR3 length: 16; CDR3 protein: CATSDLGKTTNYGYTF; CDR3 DNA: TGTGCCACCAGTGATTTGGGCAAAACGACTAACTATGGCTACACCTTC
D gene: TRBD1; V gene: TRBV29-1; J gene: TRBJ2-7; clone size: many; CDR3 length: 14; CDR3 protein: CSVFTGTGTYEQYF; CDR3 DNA: TGCAGCGTCTTTACCGGGACAGGGACCTACGAGCAGTACTTC
D gene: -; V gene: TRBV24-1; J gene: TRBJ2-1; clone size: many; CDR3 length: 10; CDR3 protein: CATPGQGSSF; CDR3 DNA: TGTGCCACCCCGGGACAAGGTTCTTCCTTC
D gene: TRBD1; V gene: TRBV27; J gene: TRBJ2-7; clone size: many; CDR3 length: 14; CDR3 protein: CASSLSIKGQGWYF; CDR3 DNA: TGTGCCAGCAGTTTATCGATAAAGGGACAGGGGTGGTACTTC